The 16 T cell receptor beta chains in this list originate from one sample, sequenced in a study of low-dose radiotherapy and immunotherapy resistance in tumors. The time point was: before trial treatment. Gene-specific TRAV and TRBV primers were used for first-strand cDNA, covering alpha and beta chains. Amplification, which lasted 15 to 20 PCR cycles, used a constant-region primer and V-primer adapter to amplify TCRs. TCRdb independently ran MiXCR on the reads; one entry per CDR3 protein. Among 65,000 to 90,000 distinct CDR3 sequences, under 20% were seen once, and the ten largest hold approximately 6%. This specimen was PBMCs, taken before treatment. All receptors derive from a male donor with prostate cancer.

This clonotype was detected only a few times. J is TRBJ1-1 and V is TRBV9; possible D gene TRBD1, 6 bases. The CDR3 covers 15 residues. V was trimmed by 3 bases and J by 1 base, leaving 13 bases between them. Germline values: CDR1 SGDLS, CDR2 YYNGEE. The CDR3 DNA reads TGTGCCAGCAGCGCAACGGGGACAAAGAACACTGAAGCTTTCTTT. This codes for CASSATGTKNTEAFF.

This clonotype was counted ten times or more. This chain connects TRBV6-2 or TRBV6-3 to TRBJ2-2; possibly TRBD2 for D (6 bases). Trimming stripped 2 bases from V and 4 bases from J, with 11 bases between. Germline V gives CDR1 MNHEY, CDR2 SVGEGT. CDR3 length: 15 amino acids. CDR3 loop: CASSYVAGGTGELFF. DNA of the CDR3: TGTGCCAGCAGTTACGTGGCCGGGGGCACCGGGGAGCTGTTTTTT.

At least ten counts were recorded for this clonotype. The rearrangement uses TRBV2 and TRBJ2-3; 8 bases map to TRBD2. With V trimmed by 6 bases and J by 3 bases, 5 bases remained unmatched. The CDR3 spans 14 residues. Germline values: CDR1 SNHLY, CDR2 FYNNEI. For the CDR3, the DNA is TGTGCCAGCAGCGGGGGGGCTTTAACAGATACGCAGTATTTT. Its translation: CASSGGALTDTQYF.

Remarks on this clonotype: A far larger clone is only one base removed, so a read error is likely. DNA of the CDR3: TGTGCCAGCAGTTACGTTGGTGGTGAGCAGTACTTC. Amino acid sequence: CASSYVGGEQYF. The chain carries TRBV7-3 and TRBJ2-7; D not certain. Germline CDR1 is SGHTA and CDR2 is FQGTGA. This CDR3 region has 12 residues. Trimming took 6 bases from V and 7 from J, leaving 13 bases between them.

There are many counts of this clonotype. The chain combines TRBV11-2 with TRBJ1-3, with no clear D. Trimming removed 5 bases from V and 2 bases from J, with 4 bases in between. The CDR3 spans 12 residues. CDR1 is SGHAT and CDR2 is FQNNGV in the germline V gene. The CDR3 DNA reads as TGTGCCAGCAGCCAAGCTGGAAACACCATATATTTT. Translated, it gives CASSQAGNTIYF.

This chain links TRBV4-3 with TRBJ2-3; 9 nucleotides match TRBD2. The CDR3 loop spans 15 amino acids. Looked up from germline, CDR1 is LGHNA and CDR2 is YSLEER. V was pared by 7 bases and J by 0 bases, with 5 bases of the junction left unmatched. This chain's CDR3 is CASTLAGTSTDTQYF. The CDR3 region has the DNA TGCGCCAGCACCCTAGCGGGAACTAGCACAGATACGCAGTATTTT.

This clonotype came up many times. The J gene is TRBJ2-7, the V gene TRBV2; 7 bases are a match to TRBD1. Looked up from germline, CDR1 is SNHLY and CDR2 is FYNNEI. The V and J ends lost 0 bases and 6 bases, in that order; junction bases with no gene match: 5. CDR3 length: 14 residues. The CDR3 loop is CASSEAMTGTEQYF. The CDR3 DNA reads TGTGCCAGCAGTGAAGCGATGACAGGGACCGAGCAGTACTTC.

This clonotype was counted ten times or more. This chain connects TRBV7-9 to TRBJ2-7, with TRBD2 identical over 15 bases. The CDR3 runs to 15 residues. CDR1 and CDR2 (germline): SEHNR, FQNEAQ (reference sequence). With 3 bases clipped from V and 4 bases from J, the junction kept 1 base outside the gene matches. CDR3 nucleotide sequence: TGTGCCAGCAGCTTGGGACTAGCGGGAGGTTACGAGCAGTACTTC. Its protein is CASSLGLAGGYEQYF.

This clonotype was observed many times. CDR3 loop: CASSASGLAGYNEQFF. The CDR3 nucleotides are TGTGCCAGTAGTGCCTCGGGACTAGCGGGTTACAATGAGCAGTTCTTC. The V call is TRBV19, the J call TRBJ2-1, with 12 bases aligning to TRBD2. The CDR3 consists of 16 residues. Germline loops: CDR1 LNHDA, CDR2 SQIVND (reference sequence). Unmatched junction bases numbered 6, after V lost 5 bases and J lost 4 bases. The entire variable domain, with the rest obtained from reference TRBV19 and TRBJ2-1, is as follows: DGGITQSPKYLFRKEGQNVTLSCEQNLNHDAMYWYRQDPGQGLRLIYYSQIVNDFQKGDIAEGYSVSREKKESFPLTVTSAQKNPTAFYLCASSASGLAGYNEQFFGPGTRLTVL.

The sample holds many counts of this clonotype. The chain recombines TRBV4-2 with TRBJ2-1, with D perhaps TRBD2 (5 bases). CDR3 length: 16 amino acids. Germline V gene data show CDR1 as LGHNA and CDR2 as YNFKEQ. The V end was cut by 1 base, the J end by 0 bases, with 10 bases between. The CDR3 loop is CASSQAGSSSYNEQFF. CDR3 coding DNA: TGTGCCAGCAGCCAAGCTGGGAGTAGCTCCTACAATGAGCAGTTCTTC.

CDR3 sequence (DNA): TGCGCCAGCAGCCCCGCGGGGGGGAGACTCCAAGAGACCCAGTACTTC. It encodes CASSPAGGRLQETQYF. The chain couples TRBV4-1 to TRBJ2-5; 9 bases line up with TRBD2. This CDR3 is 16 amino acids long. V shed 4 bases and J 1 base; nucleotides not matched to a gene: 7. Per germline, CDR1 MGHRA and CDR2 YSYEKL.

This clonotype was picked up many times. The chain is built from TRBV7-8 and TRBJ2-3; 10 nucleotides line up with TRBD2. The trim removed 5 bases at V and 2 bases at J, leaving 10 bases unmatched. The CDR3 runs 17 residues. Germline V lookup: CDR1 SGHVS, CDR2 FQNEAQ. CDR3 DNA: TGTGCCAGCAGCCCCCGGACTAGCGGAGCCCTCACAGATACGCAGTATTTT. It specifies CASSPRTSGALTDTQYF.

The chain is built from TRBV6-8 and TRBJ2-7; the D is unclear. Looked up from germline, CDR1 is MNHGY and CDR2 is SAAAGT. CDR3 size: 14 residues. V was clipped by 2 bases and J by 6 bases, with 14 bases between them. CDR3 residues: CASSYKGNRVEQYF. The CDR3 coding sequence is TGTGCCAGCAGTTACAAGGGTAATCGAGTCGAGCAGTACTTC.

This clonotype was recorded many times. The chain joins TRBV28 to TRBJ1-1, with 9 bases matching TRBD1. The germline V gene has CDR1 MDHEN and CDR2 SYDVKM. V was pared by 11 bases and J by 1 base, with 5 bases of the junction left unmatched. This CDR3 has 13 residues. The CDR3 spells CAGEGQGNTEAFF. The DNA for the CDR3 is TGTGCCGGAGAGGGACAGGGGAACACTGAAGCTTTCTTT.

In this sample, this clonotype turned up many times. This rearrangement joins TRBV6-5 to TRBJ2-7, with 9 positions matching TRBD2. The V gene end was trimmed by 0 bases and the J gene end by 3 bases; junction bases not matched to a gene: 6. CDR1 and CDR2 from the germline V gene are MNHEY and SVGAGI. The CDR3 is 16 amino acids. In nucleotides, the CDR3 is TGTGCCAGCAGTTACTCGTTCCTAGCGGGGAGCTACGAGCAGTACTTC. Translated: CASSYSFLAGSYEQYF.

This clonotype was seen at least ten times. J is TRBJ1-2 and V is TRBV20-1; no clear D gene. The CDR3 has 11 residues. V was trimmed by 6 bases and J by 6 bases, leaving 11 bases between them. Per the germline V gene, CDR1 is DFQATT and CDR2 is SNEGSKA (reference sequence). The CDR3, as DNA: TGCAGTGCCCCGCCTCTTAATGGCTACACCTTC. Protein sequence: CSAPPLNGYTF.